The source of this T cell receptor beta chain is a study of T-cell reconstitution after alpha-beta-depleted transplantation in children. Study results and caveats: One year after transplant, T-cell counts and diversity came mostly from newly produced T cells. Two months or so post-transplant, alpha-beta T cells reportedly derived from several hundred expanded graft clones.

The library targeted TCRbeta and was prepared with unique molecular identifiers. TCRdb re-analysed the PCR reads in MiXCR, keeping a single row per CDR3 protein. The sample shows a few hundred thousand distinct CDR3 sequences, about a quarter of them seen only once. CDR1 DFQATT and CDR2 SNEGSKA come from the germline V gene (reference sequence). The CDR3 extends over 13 amino acids. Trimming cost V 3 bases and J 1 base, with 9 bases left between them. The table lists this clonotype with a few counts. Antigen unknown. Sequenced here: PBMCs, sampled before TCRalphabeta/CD19-depleted stem cell transplant. The TCR comes from a boy younger than two with Wiskott-Aldrich syndrome, due to receive a stem cell transplant. J is TRBJ1-1 and V is TRBV20-1; D not resolved. The CDR3 region is CSASLWGNTEAFF. CDR3 in DNA: TGCAGTGCTAGTTTATGGGGGAACACTGAAGCTTTCTTT.